This T cell receptor beta chain is from a study of T cells of healthy individuals. TCRdb processed the 5' RACE reads anew with MiXCR; each CDR3 protein has one entry. The table includes 75,000 to 95,000 distinct CDR3 sequences, approximately 5.4% detected once. Trimming removed 7 bases from V and 7 bases from J, with 11 bases in between. Per the germline V gene, CDR1 is SQVTM and CDR2 is ANQGSEA. This CDR3 comprises 11 residues. The receptor's source is a female donor in good health. J is TRBJ1-3 and V is TRBV29-1, with a weak D call TRBD1 (6 bases). The CDR3 sequence: CSAQRGNTIYF. DNA of the CDR3: TGCAGCGCTCAGAGGGGGAACACCATATATTTT.